A single sample gave rise to the 2 T cell receptor beta chains below, sequenced in a study of T cell responses to AZD1222 COVID-19 vaccine. Sequencing used immunoSEQ multiplex PCR; TCRdb keeps in-frame clones, though not all of them. The sample holds some 90,000 clones; over 75% are singletons and the top ten take 16%. Sequenced material: peripheral blood, taken on day 0 of AZD1222 vaccination. The receptors shown here come from an adult in good health.

The chain uses TRBV23-1 and TRBJ1-5, with D perhaps TRBD1 (6 bases). TRBV23-1 is given ORF status, its function remaining uncertain. The CDR3 has 14 amino acids. Trimming stripped 11 bases from V and 3 bases from J, with 17 bases between. The DNA for the CDR3 is TGCGCCTGGAAGGGGGGGGGTATCAATCAGCCCCAGCATTTT. It encodes CAWKGGGINQPQHF.

The genes are TRBV12-3 or TRBV12-4 and TRBJ1-1; no clear D. The CDR3 consists of 13 residues. The V end was cut by 6 bases, the J end by 4 bases, with 12 bases between. CDR3 DNA: TGTGCCAGCAGCTCCCTGGCGGCCACTGAAGCTTTCTTT. Translation: CASSSLAATEAFF.